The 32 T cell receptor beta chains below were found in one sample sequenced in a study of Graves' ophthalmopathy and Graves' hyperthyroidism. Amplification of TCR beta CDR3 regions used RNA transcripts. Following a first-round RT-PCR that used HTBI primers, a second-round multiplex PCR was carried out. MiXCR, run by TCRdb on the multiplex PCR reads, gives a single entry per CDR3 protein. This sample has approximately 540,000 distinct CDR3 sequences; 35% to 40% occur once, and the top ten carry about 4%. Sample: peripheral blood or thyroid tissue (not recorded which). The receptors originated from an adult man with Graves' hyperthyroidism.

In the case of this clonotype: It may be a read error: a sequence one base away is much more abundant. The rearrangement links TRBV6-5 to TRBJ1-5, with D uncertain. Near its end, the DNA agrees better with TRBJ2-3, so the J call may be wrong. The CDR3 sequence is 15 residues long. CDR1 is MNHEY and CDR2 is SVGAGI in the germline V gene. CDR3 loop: CASSARRNSNQPQYF. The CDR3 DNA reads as TGTGCCAGCAGTGCCCGACGTAATAGCAATCAGCCCCAGTATTTT.

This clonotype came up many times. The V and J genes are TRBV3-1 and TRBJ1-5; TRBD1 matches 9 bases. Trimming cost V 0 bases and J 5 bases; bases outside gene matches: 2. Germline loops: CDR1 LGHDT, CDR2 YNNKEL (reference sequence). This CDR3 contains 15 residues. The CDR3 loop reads CASSQDGTGHQPQHF. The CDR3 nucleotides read TGTGCCAGCAGCCAAGATGGGACAGGGCATCAGCCCCAGCATTTT.

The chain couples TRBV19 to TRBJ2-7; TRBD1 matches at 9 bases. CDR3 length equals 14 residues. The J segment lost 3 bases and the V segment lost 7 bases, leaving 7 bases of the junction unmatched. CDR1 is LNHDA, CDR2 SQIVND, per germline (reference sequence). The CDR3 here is CASTPGQGFYEQYF. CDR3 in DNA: TGTGCCAGTACCCCGGGACAGGGATTCTACGAGCAGTACTTC.

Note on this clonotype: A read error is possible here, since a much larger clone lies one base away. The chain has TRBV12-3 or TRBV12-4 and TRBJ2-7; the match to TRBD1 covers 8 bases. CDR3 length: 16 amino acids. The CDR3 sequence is CAGSLAGGRGPYEQYF. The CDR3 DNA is TGTGCCGGCAGTTTAGCTGGGGGCAGGGGGCCCTACGAGCAGTACTTC.

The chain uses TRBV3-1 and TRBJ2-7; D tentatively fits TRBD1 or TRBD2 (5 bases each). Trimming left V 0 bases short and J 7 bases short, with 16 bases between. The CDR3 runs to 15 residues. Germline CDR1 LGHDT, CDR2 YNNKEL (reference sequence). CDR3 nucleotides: TGTGCCAGCAGCCAAGATCGTGGGGGATTGGGGGAGCAGTACTTC. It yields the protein CASSQDRGGLGEQYF.

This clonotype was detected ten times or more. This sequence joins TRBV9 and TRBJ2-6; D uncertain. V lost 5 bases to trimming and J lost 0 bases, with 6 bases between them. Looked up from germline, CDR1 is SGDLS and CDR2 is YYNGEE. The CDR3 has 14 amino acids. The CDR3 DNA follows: TGTGCCAGCAGGGCTAACTCTGGGGCCAACGTCCTGACTTTC. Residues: CASRANSGANVLTF.

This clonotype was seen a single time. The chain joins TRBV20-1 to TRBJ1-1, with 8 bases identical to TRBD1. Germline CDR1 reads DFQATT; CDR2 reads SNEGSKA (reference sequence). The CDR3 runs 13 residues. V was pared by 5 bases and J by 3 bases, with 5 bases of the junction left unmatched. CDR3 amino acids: CSAQGTGYTEAFF. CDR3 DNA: TGCAGTGCTCAGGGGACAGGATACACTGAAGCTTTCTTT.

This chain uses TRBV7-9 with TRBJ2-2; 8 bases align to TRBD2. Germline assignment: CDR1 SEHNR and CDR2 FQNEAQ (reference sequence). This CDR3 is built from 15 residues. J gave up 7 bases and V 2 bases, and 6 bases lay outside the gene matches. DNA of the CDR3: TGTGCCAGCAGCTTACCAGCCCTAGCGGGCGGGGAGCTGTTTTTT. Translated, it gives CASSLPALAGGELFF.

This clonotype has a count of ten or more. The CDR3 reads CSVEDWPAETQYF. In DNA form, the CDR3 reads TGCAGCGTTGAAGATTGGCCAGCCGAGACCCAGTACTTC. The chain employs TRBV29-1 and TRBJ2-5; D unresolved. V was shortened by 0 bases and J by 5 bases, with 10 bases between the two germline ends. Germline lookup yields CDR1 SQVTM and CDR2 ANQGSEA. CDR3 length: 13 amino acids.

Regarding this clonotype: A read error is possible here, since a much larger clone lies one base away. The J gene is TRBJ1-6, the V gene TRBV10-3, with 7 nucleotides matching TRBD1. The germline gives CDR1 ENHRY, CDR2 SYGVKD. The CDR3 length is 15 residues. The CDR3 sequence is CASTEGGSYNSPLRF. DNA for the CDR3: TGTGCCAGCACCGAAGGGGGCTCCTATAATTCACCCCTCCGCTTT.

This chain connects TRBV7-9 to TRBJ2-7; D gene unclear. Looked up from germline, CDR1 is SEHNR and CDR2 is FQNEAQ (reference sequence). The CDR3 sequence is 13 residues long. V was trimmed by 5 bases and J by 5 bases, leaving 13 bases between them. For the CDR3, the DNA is TGTGCCAGCAGCCGTGAGAGAAGCAACGAGCAGTACTTC. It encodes CASSRERSNEQYF.

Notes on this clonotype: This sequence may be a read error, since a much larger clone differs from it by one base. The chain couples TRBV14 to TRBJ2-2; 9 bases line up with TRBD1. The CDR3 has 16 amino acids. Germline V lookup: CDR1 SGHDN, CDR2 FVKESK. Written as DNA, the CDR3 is TGTGCCAGCAGCCAAACAGGGGGCCTTAACACCGGGGAGCTGCTTTTT. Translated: CASSQTGGLNTGELLF.

The CDR3 coding sequence is TGTGCCAGCACCTACGGCCAGGGGATTAATGAAAAACTGTTTTTT. Encoded protein: CASTYGQGINEKLFF. The chain links TRBV6-6 to TRBJ1-4, with TRBD1 as a possible D gene (6 bases). With 7 bases removed from V and 4 bases from J, the gap between germline ends came to 16 bases. The length of the CDR3 is 15 residues. From germline, CDR1 is MNHNY and CDR2 SVGAGI (reference sequence).

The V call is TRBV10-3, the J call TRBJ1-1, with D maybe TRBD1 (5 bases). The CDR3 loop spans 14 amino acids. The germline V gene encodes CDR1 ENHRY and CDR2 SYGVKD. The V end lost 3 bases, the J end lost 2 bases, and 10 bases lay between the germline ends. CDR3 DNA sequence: TGTGCCATCAGTGAACTCGGGACTAACACTGAAGCTTTCTTT. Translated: CAISELGTNTEAFF.

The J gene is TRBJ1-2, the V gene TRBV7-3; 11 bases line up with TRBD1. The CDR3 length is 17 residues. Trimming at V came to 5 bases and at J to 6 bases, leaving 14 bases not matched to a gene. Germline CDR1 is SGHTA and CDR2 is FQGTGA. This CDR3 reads CASSLRTGGAEKHGYTF. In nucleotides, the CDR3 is TGTGCCAGCAGCCTCCGGACAGGGGGCGCTGAGAAACATGGCTACACCTTC.

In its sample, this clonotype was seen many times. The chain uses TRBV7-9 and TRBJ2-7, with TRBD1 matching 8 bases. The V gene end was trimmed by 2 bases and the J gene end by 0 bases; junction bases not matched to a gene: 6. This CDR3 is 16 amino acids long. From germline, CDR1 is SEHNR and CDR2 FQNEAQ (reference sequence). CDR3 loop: CASSLLGQGLSYEQYF. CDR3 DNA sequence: TGTGCCAGCAGCTTACTCGGACAGGGCCTCTCCTACGAGCAGTACTTC.

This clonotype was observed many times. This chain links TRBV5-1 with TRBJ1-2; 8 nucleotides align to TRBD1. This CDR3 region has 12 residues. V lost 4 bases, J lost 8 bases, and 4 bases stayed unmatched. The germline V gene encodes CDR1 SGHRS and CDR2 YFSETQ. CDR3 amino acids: CASSTGQGGYTF. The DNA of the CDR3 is TGCGCCAGCAGCACAGGACAGGGAGGCTACACCTTC.

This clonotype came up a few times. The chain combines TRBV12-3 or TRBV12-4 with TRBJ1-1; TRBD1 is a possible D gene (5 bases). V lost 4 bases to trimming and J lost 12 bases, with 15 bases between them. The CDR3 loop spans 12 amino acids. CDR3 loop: CASSSLQARTFF. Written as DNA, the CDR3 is TGTGCCAGCAGTTCGCTACAGGCGAGGACTTTCTTT.

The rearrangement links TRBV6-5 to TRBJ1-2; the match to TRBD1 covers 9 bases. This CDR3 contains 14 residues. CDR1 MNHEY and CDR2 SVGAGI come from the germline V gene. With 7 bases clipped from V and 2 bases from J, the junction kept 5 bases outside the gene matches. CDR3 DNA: TGTGCCAGCAAGCGGACAGGGGCCAACTATGGCTACACCTTC. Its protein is CASKRTGANYGYTF.

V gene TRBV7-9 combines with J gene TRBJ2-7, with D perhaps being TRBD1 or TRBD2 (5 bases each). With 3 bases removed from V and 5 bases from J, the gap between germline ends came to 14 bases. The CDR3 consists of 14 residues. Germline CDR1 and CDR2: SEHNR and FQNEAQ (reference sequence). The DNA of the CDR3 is TGTGCCAGCAGCTTCCGCAGGGAGCCCCACGAGCAGTACTTC. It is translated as CASSFRREPHEQYF.

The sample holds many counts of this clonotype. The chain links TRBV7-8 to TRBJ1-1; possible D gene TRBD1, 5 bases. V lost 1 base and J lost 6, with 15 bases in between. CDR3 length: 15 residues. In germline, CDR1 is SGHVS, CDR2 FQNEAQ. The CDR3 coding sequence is TGTGCCAGCAGCTTAGGATTGACGTGGGGGGCTGAAGCTTTCTTT. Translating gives CASSLGLTWGAEAFF. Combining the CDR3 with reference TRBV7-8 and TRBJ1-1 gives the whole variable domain GAGVSQSPRYKVAKRGQDVALRCDPISGHVSLFWYQQALGQGPEFLTYFQNEAQLDKSGLPSDRFFAERPEGSVSTLKIQRTQQEDSAVYLCASSLGLTWGAEAFFGQGTRLTVV.

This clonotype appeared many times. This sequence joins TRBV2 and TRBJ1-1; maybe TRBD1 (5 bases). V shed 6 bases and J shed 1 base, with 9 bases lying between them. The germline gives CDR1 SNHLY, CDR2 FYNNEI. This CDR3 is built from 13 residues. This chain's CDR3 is CASRGTQNTEAFF. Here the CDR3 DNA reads TGTGCCAGCAGGGGGACTCAGAACACTGAAGCTTTCTTT.

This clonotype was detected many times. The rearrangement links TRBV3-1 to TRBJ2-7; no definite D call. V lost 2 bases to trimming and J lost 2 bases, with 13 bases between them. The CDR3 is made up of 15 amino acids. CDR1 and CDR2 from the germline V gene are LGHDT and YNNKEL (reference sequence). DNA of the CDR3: TGTGCCAGCAGCCAAAGCCCCGTGCAAACCTACGAGCAGTACTTC. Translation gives CASSQSPVQTYEQYF.

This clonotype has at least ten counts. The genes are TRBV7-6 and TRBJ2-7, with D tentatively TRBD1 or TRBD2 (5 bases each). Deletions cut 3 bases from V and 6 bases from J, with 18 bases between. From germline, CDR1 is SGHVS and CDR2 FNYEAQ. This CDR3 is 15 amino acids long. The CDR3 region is CASSFGQGRVAEQYF. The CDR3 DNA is TGTGCCAGCAGCTTCGGGCAGGGACGGGTTGCCGAGCAGTACTTC.

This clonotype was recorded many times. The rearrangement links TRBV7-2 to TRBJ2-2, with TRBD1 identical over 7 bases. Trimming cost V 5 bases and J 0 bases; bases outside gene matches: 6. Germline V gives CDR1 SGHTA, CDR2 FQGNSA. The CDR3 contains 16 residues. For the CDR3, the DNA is TGTGCCAGCAGCCCCTCCGGGACAGCGAACACCGGGGAGCTGTTTTTT. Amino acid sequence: CASSPSGTANTGELFF.

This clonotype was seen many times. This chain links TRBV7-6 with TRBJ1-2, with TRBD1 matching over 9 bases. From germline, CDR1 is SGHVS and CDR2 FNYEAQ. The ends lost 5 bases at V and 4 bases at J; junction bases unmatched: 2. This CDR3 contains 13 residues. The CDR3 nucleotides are TGTGCCAGCAGCGGACAGGGGTCCTATGGCTACACCTTC. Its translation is CASSGQGSYGYTF.

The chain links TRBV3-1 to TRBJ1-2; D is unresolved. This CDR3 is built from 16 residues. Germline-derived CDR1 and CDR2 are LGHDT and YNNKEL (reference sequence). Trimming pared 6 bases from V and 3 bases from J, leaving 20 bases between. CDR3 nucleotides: TGTGCCAGCAGTGAAAAGGTTCGATGGGGTCACTATGGCTACACCTTC. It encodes CASSEKVRWGHYGYTF. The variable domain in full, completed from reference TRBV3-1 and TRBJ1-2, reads DTAVSQTPKYLVTQMGNDKSIKCEQNLGHDTMYWYKQDSKKFLKIMFSYNNKELIINETVPNRFSPKSPDKAHLNLHINSLELGDSAVYFCASSEKVRWGHYGYTFGSGTRLTVV.

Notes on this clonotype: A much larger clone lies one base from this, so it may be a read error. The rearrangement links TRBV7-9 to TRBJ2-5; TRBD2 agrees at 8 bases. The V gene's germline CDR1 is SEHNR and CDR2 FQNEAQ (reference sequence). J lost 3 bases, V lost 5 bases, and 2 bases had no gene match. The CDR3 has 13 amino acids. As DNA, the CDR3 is TGTGCCAGCAGCATTAGCGGGAAAGAGACCCAGTACTTC. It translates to CASSISGKETQYF.

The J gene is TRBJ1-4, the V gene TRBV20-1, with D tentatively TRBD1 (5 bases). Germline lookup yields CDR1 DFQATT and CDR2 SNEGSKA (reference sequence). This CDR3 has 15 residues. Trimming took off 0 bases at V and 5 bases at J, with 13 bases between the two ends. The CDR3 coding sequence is TGCAGTGCTAGAGACGCGGGACGGTACAATGAAAAACTGTTTTTT. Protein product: CSARDAGRYNEKLFF.

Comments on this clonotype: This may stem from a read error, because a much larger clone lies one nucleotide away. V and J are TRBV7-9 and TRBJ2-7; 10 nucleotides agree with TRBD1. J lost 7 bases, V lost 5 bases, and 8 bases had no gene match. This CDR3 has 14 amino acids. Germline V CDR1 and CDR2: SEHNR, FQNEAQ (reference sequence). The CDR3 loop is CASSAPGQGKEQYF. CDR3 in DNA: TGTGCCAGCAGCGCTCCGGGACAGGGGAAGGAGCAGTACTTC.

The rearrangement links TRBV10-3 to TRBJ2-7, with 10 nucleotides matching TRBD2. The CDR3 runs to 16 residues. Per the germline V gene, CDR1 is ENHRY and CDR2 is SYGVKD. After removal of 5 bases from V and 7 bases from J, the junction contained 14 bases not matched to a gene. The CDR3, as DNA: TGTGCCATCAGTATGACTTCGGGACTAGCGAGCAATGAGCAGTACTTC. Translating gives CAISMTSGLASNEQYF.

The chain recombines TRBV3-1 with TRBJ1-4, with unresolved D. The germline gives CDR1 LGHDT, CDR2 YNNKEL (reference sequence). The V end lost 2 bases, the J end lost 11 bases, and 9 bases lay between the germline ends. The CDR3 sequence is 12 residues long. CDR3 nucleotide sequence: TGTGCCAGCAGCCAAATATGGCCGAAACTGTTTTTT. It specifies CASSQIWPKLFF.